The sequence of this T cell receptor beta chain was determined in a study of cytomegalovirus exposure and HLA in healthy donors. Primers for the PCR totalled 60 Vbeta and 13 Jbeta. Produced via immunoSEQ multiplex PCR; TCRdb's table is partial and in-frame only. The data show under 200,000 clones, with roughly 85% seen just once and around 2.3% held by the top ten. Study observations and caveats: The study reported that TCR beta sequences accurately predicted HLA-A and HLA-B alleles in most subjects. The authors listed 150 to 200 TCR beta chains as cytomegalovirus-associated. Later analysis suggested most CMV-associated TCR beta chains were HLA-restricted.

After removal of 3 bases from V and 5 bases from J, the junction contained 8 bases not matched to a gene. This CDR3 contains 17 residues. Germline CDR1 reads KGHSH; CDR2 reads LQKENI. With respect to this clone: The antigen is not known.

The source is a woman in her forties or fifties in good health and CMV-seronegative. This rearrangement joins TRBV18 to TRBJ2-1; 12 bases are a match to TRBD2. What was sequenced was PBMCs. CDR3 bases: TGTGCCAGCTCACCTAGCGGGACTAGCGGGCCTAACAATGAGCAGTTCTTC. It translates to CASSPSGTSGPNNEQFF. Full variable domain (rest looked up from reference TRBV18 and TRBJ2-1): NAGVMQNPRHLVRRRGQEARLRCSPMKGHSHVYWYRQLPEEGLKFMVYLQKENIIDESGMPKERFSAEFPKEGPSILRIQQVVRGDSAAYFCASSPSGTSGPNNEQFFGPGTRLTVL.